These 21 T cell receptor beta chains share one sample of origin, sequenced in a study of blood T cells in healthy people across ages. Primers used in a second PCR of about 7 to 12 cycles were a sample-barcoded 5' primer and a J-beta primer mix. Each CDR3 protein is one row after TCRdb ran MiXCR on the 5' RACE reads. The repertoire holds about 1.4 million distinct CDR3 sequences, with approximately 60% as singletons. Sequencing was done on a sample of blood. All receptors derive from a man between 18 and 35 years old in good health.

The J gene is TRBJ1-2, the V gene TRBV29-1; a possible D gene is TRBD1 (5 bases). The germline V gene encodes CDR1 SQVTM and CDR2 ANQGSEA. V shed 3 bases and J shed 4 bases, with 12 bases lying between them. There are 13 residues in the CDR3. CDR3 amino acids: CSVDFGTFYGYTF. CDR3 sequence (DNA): TGCAGCGTTGACTTTGGGACGTTCTATGGCTACACCTTC.

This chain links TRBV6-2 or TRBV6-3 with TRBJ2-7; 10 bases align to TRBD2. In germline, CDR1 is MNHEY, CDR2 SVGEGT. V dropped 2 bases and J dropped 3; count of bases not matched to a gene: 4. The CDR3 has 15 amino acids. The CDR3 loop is CASSYAGLAIYEQYF. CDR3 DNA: TGTGCCAGCAGTTACGCGGGACTAGCGATCTACGAGCAGTACTTC.

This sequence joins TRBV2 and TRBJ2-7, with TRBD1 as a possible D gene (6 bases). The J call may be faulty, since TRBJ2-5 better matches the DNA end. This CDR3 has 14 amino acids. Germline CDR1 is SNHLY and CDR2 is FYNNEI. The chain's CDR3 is CASIEGTTEETQYF. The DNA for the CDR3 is TGTGCCAGCATAGAAGGGACAACGGAAGAGACCCAGTACTTC.

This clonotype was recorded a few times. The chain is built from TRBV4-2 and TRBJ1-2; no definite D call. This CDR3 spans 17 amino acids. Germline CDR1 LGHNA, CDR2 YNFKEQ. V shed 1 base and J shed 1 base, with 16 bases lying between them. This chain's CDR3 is CASSQVPNRRSNYGYTF. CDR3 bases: TGTGCCAGCAGCCAAGTACCTAATCGTCGGAGTAACTATGGCTACACCTTC.

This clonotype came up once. The CDR3 loop reads CASSEFHAPSTDTQYF. CDR3 in DNA: TGTGCCAGCAGTGAATTCCACGCGCCCAGCACAGATACGCAGTATTTT. The chain combines TRBV25-1 with TRBJ2-3; D gene uncertain. Germline V gene sequence: CDR1 MGHDK, CDR2 SYGVNS. This CDR3 is 16 amino acids long. V dropped 1 base and J dropped 0 bases, with 11 bases sitting between them.

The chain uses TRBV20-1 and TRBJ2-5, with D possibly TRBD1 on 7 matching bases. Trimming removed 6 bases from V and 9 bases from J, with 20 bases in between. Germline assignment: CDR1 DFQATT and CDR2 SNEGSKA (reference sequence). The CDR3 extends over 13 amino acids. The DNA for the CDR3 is TGCAGTGCCCGGGACAGAATGAGGGAGGCCCAGTACTTC. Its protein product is CSARDRMREAQYF.

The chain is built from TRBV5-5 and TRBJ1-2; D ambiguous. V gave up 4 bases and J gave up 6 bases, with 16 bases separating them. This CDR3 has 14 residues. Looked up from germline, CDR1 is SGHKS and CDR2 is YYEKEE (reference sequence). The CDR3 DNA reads TGTGCCAGCAGCGCTGACCTAGCCCCGGATGGCTACACCTTC. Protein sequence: CASSADLAPDGYTF.

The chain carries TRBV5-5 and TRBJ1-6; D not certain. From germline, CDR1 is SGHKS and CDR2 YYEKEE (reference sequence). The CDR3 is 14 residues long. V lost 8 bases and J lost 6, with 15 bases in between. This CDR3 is CASALGTSNSPLHF. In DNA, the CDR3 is TGTGCCAGTGCTTTGGGTACCAGTAATTCACCCCTCCACTTT. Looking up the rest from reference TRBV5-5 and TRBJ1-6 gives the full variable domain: DAGVTQSPTHLIKTRGQQVTLRCSPISGHKSVSWYQQVLGQGPQFIFQYYEKEERGRGNFPDRFSARQFPNYSSELNVNALLLGDSALYLCASALGTSNSPLHFGNGTRLTVT.

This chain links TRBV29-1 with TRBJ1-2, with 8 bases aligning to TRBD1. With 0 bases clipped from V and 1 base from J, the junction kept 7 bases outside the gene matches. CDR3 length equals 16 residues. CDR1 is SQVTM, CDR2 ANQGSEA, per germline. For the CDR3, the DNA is TGCAGCGTTGAAGACTCGACAGGGGCGATTAACTATGGCTACACCTTC. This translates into CSVEDSTGAINYGYTF. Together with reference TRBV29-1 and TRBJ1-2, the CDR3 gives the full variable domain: SAVISQKPSRDICQRGTSLTIQCQVDSQVTMMFWYRQQPGQSLTLIATANQGSEATYESGFVIDKFPISRPNLTFSTLTVSNMSPEDSSIYLCSVEDSTGAINYGYTFGSGTRLTVV.

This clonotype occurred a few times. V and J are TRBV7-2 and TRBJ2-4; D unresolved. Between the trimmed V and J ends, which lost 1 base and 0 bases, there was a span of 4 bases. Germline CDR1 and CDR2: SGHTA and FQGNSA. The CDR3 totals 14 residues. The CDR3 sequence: CASSLDIAKNIQYF. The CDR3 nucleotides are TGTGCCAGCAGCTTAGATATAGCCAAAAACATTCAGTACTTC. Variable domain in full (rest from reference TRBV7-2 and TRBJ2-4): GAGVSQSPSNKVTEKGKDVELRCDPISGHTALYWYRQSLGQGLEFLIYFQGNSAPDKSGLPSDRFSAERTGGSVSTLTIQRTQQEDSAVYLCASSLDIAKNIQYFGAGTRLSVL.

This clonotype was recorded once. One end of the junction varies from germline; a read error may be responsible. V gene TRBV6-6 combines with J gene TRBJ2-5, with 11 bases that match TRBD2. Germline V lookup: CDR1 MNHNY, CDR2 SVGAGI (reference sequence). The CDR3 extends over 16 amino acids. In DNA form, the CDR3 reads TGTGCCAGCAGTTACCCGACTAGCGGGGCCAAAGAGGCCCAGTACTTC. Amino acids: CASSYPTSGAKEAQYF.

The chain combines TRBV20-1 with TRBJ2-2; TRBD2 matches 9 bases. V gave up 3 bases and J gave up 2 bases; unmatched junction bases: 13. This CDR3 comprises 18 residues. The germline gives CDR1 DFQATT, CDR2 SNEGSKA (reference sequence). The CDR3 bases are TGCAGTGCTAGCCGGGAGTATGCGGGAGGGGGAAACACCGGGGAGCTGTTTTTT. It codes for CSASREYAGGGNTGELFF.

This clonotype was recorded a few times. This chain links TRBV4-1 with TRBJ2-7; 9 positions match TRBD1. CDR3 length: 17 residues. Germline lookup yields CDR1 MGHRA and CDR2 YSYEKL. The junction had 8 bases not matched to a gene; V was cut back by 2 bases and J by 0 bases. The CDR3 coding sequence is TGCGCCAGCAGCCAAATCCCGACAGGGGGAAGCTCCTACGAGCAGTACTTC. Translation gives CASSQIPTGGSSYEQYF.

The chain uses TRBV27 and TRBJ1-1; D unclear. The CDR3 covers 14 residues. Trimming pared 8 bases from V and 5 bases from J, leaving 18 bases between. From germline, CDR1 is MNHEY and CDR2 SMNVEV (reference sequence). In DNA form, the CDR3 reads TGTGCCAGCGGCTTAGGGTCATATCGGACTGAAGCTTTCTTT. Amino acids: CASGLGSYRTEAFF.

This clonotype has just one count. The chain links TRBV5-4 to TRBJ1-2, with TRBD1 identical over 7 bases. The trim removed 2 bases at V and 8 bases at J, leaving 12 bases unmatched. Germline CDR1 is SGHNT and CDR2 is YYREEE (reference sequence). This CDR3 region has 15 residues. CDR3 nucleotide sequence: TGTGCCAGCAGCTTAGATACAGGGGCACCAGCAGGCTACACCTTC. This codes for CASSLDTGAPAGYTF.

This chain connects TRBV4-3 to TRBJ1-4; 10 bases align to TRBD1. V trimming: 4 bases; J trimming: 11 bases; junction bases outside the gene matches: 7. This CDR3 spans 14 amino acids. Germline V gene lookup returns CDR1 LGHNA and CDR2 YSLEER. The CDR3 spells CASSPRTGGNKLFF. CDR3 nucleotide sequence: TGCGCCAGCAGCCCACGGACAGGGGGGAACAAACTGTTTTTT.

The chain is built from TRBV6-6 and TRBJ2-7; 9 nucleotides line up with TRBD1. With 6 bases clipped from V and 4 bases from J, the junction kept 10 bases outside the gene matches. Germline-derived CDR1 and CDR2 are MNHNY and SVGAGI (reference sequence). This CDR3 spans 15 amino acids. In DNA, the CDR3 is TGTGCCAGCAGCTGGCCGGGACAGGGAACTTACGAGCAGTACTTC. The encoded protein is CASSWPGQGTYEQYF.

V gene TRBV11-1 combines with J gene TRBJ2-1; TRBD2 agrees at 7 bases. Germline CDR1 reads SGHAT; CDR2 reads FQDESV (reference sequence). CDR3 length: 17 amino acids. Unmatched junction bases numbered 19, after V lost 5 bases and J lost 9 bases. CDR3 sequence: CASSHYPTGTTVIEQFF. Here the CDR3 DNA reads TGTGCCAGCAGCCATTACCCAACCGGGACTACTGTAATTGAGCAGTTCTTC.

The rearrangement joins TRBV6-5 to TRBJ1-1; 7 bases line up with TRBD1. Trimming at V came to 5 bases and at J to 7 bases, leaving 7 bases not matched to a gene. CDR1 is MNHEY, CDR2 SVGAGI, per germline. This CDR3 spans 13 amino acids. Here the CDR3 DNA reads TGTGCCAGCAGTGGCCGGGACAGCTTTGAAGCTTTCTTT. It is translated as CASSGRDSFEAFF.

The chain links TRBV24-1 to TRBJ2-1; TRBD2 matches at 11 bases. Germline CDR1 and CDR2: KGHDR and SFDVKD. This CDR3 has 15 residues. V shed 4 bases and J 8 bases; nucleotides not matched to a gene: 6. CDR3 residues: CATSEVSGGAYEQFF. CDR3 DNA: TGTGCCACCAGTGAGGTTAGCGGGGGGGCCTATGAGCAGTTCTTC.

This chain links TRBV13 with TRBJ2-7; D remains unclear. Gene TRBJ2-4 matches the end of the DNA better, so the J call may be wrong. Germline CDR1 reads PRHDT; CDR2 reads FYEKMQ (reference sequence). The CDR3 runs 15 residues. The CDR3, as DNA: TGTGCCAGCAGCTTAATGGCACACGTGGTAGACATTCAGTACTTC. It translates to CASSLMAHVVDIQYF.